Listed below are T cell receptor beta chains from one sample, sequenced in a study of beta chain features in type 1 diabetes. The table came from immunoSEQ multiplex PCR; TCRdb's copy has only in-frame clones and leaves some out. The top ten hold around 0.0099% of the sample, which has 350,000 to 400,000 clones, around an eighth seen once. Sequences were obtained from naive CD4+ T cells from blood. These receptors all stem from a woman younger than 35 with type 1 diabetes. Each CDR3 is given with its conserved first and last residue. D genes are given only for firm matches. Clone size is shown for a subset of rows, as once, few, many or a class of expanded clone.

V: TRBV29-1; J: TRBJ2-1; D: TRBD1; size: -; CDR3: CSGWGTGPSRNEQFF; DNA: TGCAGCGGCTGGGGGACAGGACCTTCTCGCAATGAGCAGTTCTTC
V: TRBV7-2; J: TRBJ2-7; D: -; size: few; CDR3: CASSLGTFRSEQYF; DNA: TGTGCCAGCAGCTTAGGGACATTTCGGAGCGAGCAGTACTTC
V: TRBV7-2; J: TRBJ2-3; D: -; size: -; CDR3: CASSLAGMGTDTQYF; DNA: TGTGCCAGCAGCTTAGCCGGGATGGGCACAGATACGCAGTATTTT
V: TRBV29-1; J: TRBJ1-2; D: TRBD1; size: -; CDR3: CSVHPGQGSNYGYTF; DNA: TGCAGCGTCCATCCCGGACAGGGATCTAACTATGGCTACACCTTC
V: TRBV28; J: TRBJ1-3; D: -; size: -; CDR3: CASRSGPSGNTIYF; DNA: TGTGCCAGCAGATCAGGTCCCTCTGGAAACACCATATATTTT
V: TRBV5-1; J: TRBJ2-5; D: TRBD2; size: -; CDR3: CASSPGTSGSGTQYF; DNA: TGCGCCAGCAGCCCCGGGACTAGCGGGTCTGGGACCCAGTACTTC
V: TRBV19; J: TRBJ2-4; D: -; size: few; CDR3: CASTQGGAKNIQYF; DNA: TGTGCCAGTACCCAGGGGGGAGCCAAAAACATTCAGTACTTC
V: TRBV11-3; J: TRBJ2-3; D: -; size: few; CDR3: CASTRLPDTQYF; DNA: TGTGCCAGCACCAGACTCCCAGATACGCAGTATTTT
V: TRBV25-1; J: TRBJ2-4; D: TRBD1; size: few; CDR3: CASSGRQGLGDIQYF; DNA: TGTGCCAGCAGTGGCCGACAGGGGCTGGGAGACATTCAGTACTTC
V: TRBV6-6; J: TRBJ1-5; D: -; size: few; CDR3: CASSTRQVNQPQHF; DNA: TGTGCCAGCAGTACCAGACAGGTCAATCAGCCCCAGCATTTT
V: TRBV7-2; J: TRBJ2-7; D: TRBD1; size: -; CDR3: CASSLGDRQLYEQYF; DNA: TGTGCCAGCAGCTTAGGGGACAGACAACTCTACGAGCAGTACTTC
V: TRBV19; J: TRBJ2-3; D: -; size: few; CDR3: CASSTSTDTQYF; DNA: TGTGCCAGTAGTACTAGCACAGATACGCAGTATTTT
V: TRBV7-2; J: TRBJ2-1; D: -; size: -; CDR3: CASSLRNEQFF; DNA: TGTGCCAGCAGCCTTAGAAATGAGCAGTTCTTC
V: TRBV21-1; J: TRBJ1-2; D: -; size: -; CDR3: CASSPPPDRGNGYTF; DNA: TGTGCCAGCAGCCCCCCCCCTGACAGGGGGAATGGCTACACCTTC
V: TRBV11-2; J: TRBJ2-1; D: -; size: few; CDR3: CASSLVAGARNEQFF; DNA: TGTGCCAGCAGCTTAGTTGCGGGGGCACGGAATGAGCAGTTCTTC
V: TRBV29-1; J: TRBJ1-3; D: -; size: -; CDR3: CSVDRTERNTIYF; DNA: TGCAGCGTTGACCGGACAGAGAGAAACACCATATATTTT
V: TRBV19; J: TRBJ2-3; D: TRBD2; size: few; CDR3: CASSLRELGDTQYF; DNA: TGTGCCAGTAGTTTGCGGGAGTTGGGAGATACGCAGTATTTT
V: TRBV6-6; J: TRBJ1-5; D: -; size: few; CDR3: CASSPTDSHQPQHF; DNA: TGTGCCAGCAGTCCCACCGACAGCCATCAGCCCCAGCATTTT
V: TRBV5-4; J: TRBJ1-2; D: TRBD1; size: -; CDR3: CASSSTGLGFGYTF; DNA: TGTGCCAGCAGCTCGACAGGGCTTGGGTTTGGCTACACCTTC
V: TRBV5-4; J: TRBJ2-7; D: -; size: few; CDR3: CATRAGSEQYF; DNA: TGTGCCACGCGGGCCGGGAGCGAGCAGTACTTC